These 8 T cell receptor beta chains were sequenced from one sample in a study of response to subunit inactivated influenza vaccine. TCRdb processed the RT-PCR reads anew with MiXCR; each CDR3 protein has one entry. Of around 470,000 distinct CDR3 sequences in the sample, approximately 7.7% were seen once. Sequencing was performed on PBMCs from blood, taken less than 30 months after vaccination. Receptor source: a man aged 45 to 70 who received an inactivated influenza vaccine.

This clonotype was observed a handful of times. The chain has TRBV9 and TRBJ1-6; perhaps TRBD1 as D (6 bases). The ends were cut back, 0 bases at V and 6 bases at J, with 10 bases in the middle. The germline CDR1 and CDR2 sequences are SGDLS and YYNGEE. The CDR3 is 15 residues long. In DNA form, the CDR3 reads TGTGCCAGCAGCGTAGGGGGGCCCAGTAATTCACCCCTCCACTTT. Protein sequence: CASSVGGPSNSPLHF.

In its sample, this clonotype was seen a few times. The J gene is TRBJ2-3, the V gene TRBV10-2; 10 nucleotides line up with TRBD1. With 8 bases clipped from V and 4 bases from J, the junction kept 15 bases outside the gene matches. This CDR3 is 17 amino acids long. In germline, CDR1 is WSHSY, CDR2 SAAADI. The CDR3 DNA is TGCGCCAGCGGGGTGACAGGGGGCTTAAAGTTCTCAGATACGCAGTATTTT. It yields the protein CASGVTGGLKFSDTQYF.

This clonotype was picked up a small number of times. The CDR3 region has the DNA TGTGCCATCAGTGGAGGGCGGGAGGGCCTGGGCTCAGATACGCAGTATTTT. This gives the protein CAISGGREGLGSDTQYF. The chain links TRBV10-3 to TRBJ2-3, with 9 bases identical to TRBD2. V dropped 4 bases and J dropped 4; count of bases not matched to a gene: 12. From germline, CDR1 is ENHRY and CDR2 SYGVKD. This CDR3 is 17 amino acids long.

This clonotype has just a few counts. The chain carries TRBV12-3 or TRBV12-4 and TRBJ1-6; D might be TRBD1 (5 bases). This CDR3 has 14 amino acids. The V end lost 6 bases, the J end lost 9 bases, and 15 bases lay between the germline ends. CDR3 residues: CASSRGGDRSPLHF. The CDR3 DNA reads TGTGCCAGCAGCCGGGGGGGTGATCGTTCACCCCTCCACTTT.

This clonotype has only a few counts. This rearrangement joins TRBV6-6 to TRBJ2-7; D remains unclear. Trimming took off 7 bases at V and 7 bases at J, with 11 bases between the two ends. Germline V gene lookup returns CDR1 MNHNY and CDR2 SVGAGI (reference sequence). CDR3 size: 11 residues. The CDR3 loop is CASTEGREQYF. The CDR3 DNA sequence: TGTGCCAGCACAGAAGGGCGGGAGCAGTACTTC.

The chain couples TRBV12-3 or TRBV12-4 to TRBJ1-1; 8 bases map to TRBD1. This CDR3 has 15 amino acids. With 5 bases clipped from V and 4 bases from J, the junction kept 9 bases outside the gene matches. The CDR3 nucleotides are TGTGCCAGCAGTGGGACAGGCGATAGGGGCACTGAAGCTTTCTTT. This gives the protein CASSGTGDRGTEAFF.

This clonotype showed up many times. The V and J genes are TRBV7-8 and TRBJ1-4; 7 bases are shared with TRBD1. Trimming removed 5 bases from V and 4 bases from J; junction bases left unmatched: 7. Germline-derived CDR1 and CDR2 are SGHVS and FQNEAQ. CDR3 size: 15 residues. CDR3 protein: CASSEGGQLNEKLFF. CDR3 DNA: TGTGCCAGCAGCGAGGGGGGACAGCTTAATGAAAAACTGTTTTTT.

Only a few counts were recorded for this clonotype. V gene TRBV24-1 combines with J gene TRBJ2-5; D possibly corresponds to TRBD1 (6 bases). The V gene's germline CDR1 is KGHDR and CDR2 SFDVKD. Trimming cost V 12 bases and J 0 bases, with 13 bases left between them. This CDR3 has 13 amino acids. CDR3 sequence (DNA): TGTGCCGCCGGGGACACTAACCAAGAGACCCAGTACTTC. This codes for CAAGDTNQETQYF.